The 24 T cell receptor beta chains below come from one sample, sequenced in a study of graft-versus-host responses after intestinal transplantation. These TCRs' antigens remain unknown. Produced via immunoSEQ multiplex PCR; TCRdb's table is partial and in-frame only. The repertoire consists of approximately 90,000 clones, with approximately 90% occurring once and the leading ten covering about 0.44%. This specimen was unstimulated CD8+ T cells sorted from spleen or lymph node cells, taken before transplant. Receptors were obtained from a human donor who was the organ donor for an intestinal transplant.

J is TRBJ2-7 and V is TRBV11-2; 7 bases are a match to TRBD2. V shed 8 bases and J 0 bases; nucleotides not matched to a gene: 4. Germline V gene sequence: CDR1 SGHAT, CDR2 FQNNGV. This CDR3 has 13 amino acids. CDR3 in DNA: TGTGCCAGCGCCCTAGCGGCCTCCTACGAGCAGTACTTC. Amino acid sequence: CASALAASYEQYF.

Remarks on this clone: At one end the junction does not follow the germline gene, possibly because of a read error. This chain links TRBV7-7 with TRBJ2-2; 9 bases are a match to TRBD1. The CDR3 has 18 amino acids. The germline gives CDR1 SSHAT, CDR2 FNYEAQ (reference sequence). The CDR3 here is CASSLNRPGTGYGGELFF. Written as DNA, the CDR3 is TGTGCTAGCAGCTTAAATCGGCCCGGGACAGGGTACGGCGGGGAGCTGTTTTTT.

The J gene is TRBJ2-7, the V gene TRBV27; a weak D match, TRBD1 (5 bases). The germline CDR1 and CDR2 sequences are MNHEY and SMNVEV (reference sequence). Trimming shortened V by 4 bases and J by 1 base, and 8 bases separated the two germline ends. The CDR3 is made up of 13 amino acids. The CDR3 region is CASSSGPSYEQYF. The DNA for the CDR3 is TGTGCCAGCAGTTCAGGGCCATCCTACGAGCAGTACTTC.

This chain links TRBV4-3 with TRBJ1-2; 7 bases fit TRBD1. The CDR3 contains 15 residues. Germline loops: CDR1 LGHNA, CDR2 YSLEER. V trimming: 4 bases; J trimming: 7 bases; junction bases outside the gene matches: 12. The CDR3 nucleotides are TGCGCCAGCAGCCGACGGACAGGTCGACCAGTTGGCTACACCTTC. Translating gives CASSRRTGRPVGYTF.

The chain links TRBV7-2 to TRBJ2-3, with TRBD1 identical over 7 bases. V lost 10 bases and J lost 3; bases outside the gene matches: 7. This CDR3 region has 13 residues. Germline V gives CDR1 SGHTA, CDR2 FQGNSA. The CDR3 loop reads CAIGDRITDTQYF. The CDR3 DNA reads TGTGCCATCGGGGACAGAATAACAGATACGCAGTATTTT.

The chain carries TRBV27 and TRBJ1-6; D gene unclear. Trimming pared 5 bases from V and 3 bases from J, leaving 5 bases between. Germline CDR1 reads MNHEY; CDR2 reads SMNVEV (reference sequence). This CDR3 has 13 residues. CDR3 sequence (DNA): TGTGCCAGCAGTCCAGGCTATAATTCACCCCTCCACTTT. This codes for CASSPGYNSPLHF.

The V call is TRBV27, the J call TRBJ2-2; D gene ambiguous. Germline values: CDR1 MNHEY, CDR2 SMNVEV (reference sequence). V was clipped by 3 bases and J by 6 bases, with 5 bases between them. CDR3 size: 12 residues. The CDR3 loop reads CASSFVAGELFF. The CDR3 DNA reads TGTGCCAGCAGTTTTGTCGCCGGGGAGCTGTTTTTT.

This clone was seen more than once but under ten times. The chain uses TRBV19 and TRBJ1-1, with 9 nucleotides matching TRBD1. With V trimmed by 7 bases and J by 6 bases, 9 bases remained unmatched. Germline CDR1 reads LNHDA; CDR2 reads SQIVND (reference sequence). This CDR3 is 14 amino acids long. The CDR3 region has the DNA TGTGCCAGTACTCGGGACAGGGTTTACGCTGAAGCTTTCTTT. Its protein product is CASTRDRVYAEAFF. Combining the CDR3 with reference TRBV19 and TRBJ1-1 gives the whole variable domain DGGITQSPKYLFRKEGQNVTLSCEQNLNHDAMYWYRQDPGQGLRLIYYSQIVNDFQKGDIAEGYSVSREKKESFPLTVTSAQKNPTAFYLCASTRDRVYAEAFFGQGTRLTVV.

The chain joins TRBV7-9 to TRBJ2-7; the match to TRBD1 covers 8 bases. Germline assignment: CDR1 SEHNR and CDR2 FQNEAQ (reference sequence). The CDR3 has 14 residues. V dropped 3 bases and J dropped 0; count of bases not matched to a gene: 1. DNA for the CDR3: TGTGCCAGCAGCTTTACAGGGGGCTCCTACGAGCAGTACTTC. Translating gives CASSFTGGSYEQYF.

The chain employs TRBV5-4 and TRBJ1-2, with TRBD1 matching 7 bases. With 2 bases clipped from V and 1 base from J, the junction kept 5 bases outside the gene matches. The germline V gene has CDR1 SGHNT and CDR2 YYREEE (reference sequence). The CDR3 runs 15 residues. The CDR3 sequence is CASSLQGLSNYGYTF. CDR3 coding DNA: TGTGCCAGCAGCTTACAGGGGTTAAGTAACTATGGCTACACCTTC.

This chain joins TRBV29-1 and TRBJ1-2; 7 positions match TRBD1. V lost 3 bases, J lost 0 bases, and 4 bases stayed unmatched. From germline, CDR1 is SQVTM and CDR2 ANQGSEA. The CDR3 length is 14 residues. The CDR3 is CSVDTGEANYGYTF. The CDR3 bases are TGCAGCGTTGACACAGGGGAAGCTAACTATGGCTACACCTTC.

This CDR3 is CASSIRAYEQYF. CDR3 nucleotides: TGTGCCAGTAGTATCCGAGCCTACGAGCAGTACTTC. The chain is built from TRBV19 and TRBJ2-7, with D unclear. The CDR3 runs to 12 residues. V was pared by 3 bases and J by 2 bases, with 5 bases between. Germline V CDR1 and CDR2: LNHDA, SQIVND (reference sequence). The complete variable domain, with remaining parts taken from reference TRBV19 and TRBJ2-7, reads DGGITQSPKYLFRKEGQNVTLSCEQNLNHDAMYWYRQDPGQGLRLIYYSQIVNDFQKGDIAEGYSVSREKKESFPLTVTSAQKNPTAFYLCASSIRAYEQYFGPGTRLTVT.

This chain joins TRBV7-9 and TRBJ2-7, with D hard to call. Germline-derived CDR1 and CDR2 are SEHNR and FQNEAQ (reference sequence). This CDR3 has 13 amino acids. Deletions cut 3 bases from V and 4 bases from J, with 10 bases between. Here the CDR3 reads CASSFTPEYEQYF. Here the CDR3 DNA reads TGTGCCAGCAGCTTTACCCCAGAATACGAGCAGTACTTC.

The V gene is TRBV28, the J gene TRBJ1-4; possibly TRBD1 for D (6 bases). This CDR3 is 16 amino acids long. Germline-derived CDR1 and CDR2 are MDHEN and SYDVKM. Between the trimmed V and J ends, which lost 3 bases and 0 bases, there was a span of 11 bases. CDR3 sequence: CASSFYRDATNEKLFF. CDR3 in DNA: TGTGCCAGCAGTTTTTACAGGGACGCAACTAATGAAAAACTGTTTTTT.

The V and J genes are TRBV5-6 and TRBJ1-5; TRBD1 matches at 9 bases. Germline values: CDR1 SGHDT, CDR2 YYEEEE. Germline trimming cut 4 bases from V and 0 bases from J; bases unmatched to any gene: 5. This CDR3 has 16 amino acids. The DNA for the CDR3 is TGTGCCAGCAGCCTTCGGACAGGGGATAGCAATCAGCCCCAGCATTTT. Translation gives CASSLRTGDSNQPQHF.

CDR3 bases: TGCGCCAGCAGCTTGGGTCAAGGAGCTAACTATTACGAGCAGTACTTC. It specifies CASSLGQGANYYEQYF. The J gene is TRBJ2-7, the V gene TRBV5-1; D ambiguous. The germline V and J ends were trimmed by 0 bases and 4 bases, with 17 bases remaining between them. The CDR3 runs 16 residues. Germline V gives CDR1 SGHRS, CDR2 YFSETQ.

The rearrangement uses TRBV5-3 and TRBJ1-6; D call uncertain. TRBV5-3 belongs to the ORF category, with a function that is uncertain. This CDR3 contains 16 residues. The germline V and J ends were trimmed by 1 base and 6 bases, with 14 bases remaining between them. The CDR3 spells CARSLYGFGVNSPLHF. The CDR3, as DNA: TGTGCCAGAAGCTTGTACGGGTTCGGGGTTAATTCACCCCTCCACTTT.

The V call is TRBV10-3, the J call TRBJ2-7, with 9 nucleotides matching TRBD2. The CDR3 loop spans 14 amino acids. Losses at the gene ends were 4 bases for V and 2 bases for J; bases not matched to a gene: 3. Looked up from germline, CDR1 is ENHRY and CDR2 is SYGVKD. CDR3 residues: CAISGSGGTYEQYF. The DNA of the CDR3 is TGTGCCATCAGTGGTAGCGGGGGAACCTACGAGCAGTACTTC.

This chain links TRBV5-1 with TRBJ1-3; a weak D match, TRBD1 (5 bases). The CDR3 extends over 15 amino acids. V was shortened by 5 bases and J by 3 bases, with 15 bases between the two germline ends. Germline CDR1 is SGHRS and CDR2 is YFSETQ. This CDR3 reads CASSENTGFGNTIYF. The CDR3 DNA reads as TGCGCCAGCAGTGAAAATACAGGTTTTGGAAACACCATATATTTT.

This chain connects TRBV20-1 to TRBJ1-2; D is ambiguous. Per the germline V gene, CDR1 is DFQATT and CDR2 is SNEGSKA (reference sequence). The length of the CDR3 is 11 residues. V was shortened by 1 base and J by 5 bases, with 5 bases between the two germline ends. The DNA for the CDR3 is TGCAGTGCTAGAGCCACATATGGCTACACCTTC. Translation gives CSARATYGYTF.

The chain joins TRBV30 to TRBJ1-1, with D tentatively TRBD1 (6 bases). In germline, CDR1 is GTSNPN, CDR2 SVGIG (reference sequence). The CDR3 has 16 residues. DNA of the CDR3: TGTGCAGCATTGGGTAGGGACACCGCTTTTCACACTGAAGCTTTCTTT. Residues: CAALGRDTAFHTEAFF.

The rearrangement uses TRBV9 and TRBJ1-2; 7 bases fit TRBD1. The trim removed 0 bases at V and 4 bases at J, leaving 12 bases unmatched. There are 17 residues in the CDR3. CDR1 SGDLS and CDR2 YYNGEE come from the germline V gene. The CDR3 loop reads CASSVASGRGQSYGYTF. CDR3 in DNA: TGTGCCAGCAGCGTAGCTTCCGGGAGGGGGCAAAGCTATGGCTACACCTTC.

CDR3 in DNA: TGTGCCAGCAGTTTGACAGGGGAAGTTCAGCCCCAGCATTTT. It yields the protein CASSLTGEVQPQHF. The V call is TRBV28, the J call TRBJ1-5; 8 bases fit TRBD1. This CDR3 region has 14 residues. The ends lost 3 bases at V and 6 bases at J; junction bases unmatched: 4. Germline V gives CDR1 MDHEN, CDR2 SYDVKM.

In nucleotides, the CDR3 is TGTGCCAGCAGCCCATACAGCGGCTACGAGCAGTACTTC. Translating it yields CASSPYSGYEQYF. The rearrangement links TRBV7-3 to TRBJ2-7, with a weak D call TRBD2 (5 bases). V gave up 5 bases and J gave up 3 bases, with 11 bases separating them. The CDR3 sequence is 13 residues long. Germline V gene data show CDR1 as SGHTA and CDR2 as FQGTGA.